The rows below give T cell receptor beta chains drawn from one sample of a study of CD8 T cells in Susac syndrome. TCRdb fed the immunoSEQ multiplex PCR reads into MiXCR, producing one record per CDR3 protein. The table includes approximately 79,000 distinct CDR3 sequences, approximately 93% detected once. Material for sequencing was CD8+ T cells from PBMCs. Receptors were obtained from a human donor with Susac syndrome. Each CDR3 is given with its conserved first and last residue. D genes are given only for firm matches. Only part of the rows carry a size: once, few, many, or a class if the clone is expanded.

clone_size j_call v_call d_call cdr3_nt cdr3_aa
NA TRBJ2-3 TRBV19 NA TGTGCCAGTAGTCTCCCAAGGGGGAGCACAGATACGCAGTATTTT CASSLPRGSTDTQYF
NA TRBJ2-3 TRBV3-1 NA TGTGCCAGCAGCCAAGATTTGGTGGATACGCAGTATTTT CASSQDLVDTQYF
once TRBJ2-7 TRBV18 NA TGTGCCAGCTCACCGGGCGTGACAGACGAGCAGTACTTC CASSPGVTDEQYF
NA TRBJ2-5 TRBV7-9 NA TGTGCCAGCAGCTTAGAACGGGGAGTTAGCCGGGGAGAGACCCAGTACTTC CASSLERGVSRGETQYF
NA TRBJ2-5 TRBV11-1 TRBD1 TGTGCCAGCAGCCGCCGGGACAGACAAGAGACCCAGTACTTC CASSRRDRQETQYF
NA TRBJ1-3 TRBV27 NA TGTGCCAGCAGGGGGGGGTTCTCTGGAAACACCATATATTTT CASRGGFSGNTIYF
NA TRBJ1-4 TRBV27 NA TGTGCCAGCAGACCCCACGGAGGGGAGGGAGAAAAACTGTTTTTT CASRPHGGEGEKLFF
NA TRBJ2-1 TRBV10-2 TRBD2 TGCGCCAGCAGATGGCGGGGGGGTTACAATGAGCAGTTCTTC CASRWRGGYNEQFF
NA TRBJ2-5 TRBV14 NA TGTGCCAGCAGCCCTTGGGGTAGCGGGCACAGGGAAGAGACCCAGTACTTC CASSPWGSGHREETQYF
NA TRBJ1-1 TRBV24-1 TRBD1 TGTGCCACCAGTGATGGACAGGGCGGTGAAGCTTTCTTT CATSDGQGGEAFF
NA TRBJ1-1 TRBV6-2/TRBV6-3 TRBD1 TGTGCCAGCACCAACGAGGCAGGGGGTATTCGAACCCCTGAAGCTTTCTTT CASTNEAGGIRTPEAFF
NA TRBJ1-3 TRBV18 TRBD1 TGTGCCAGCTCACCATCCGGGACAGTTGATGGAAACACCATATATTTT CASSPSGTVDGNTIYF
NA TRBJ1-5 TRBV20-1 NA TGCAGTGCTAGAGGGGCCCGCGGCAATCAGCCCCAGCATTTT CSARGARGNQPQHF
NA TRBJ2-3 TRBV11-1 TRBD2 TGTGCCAGCAGCTTACTCGGGGGGTCATATACGCAGTATTTT CASSLLGGSYTQYF
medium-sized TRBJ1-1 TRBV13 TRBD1 TGTGCCAGCAGCTTGACAGGGTCTTGGACTGAAGCTTTCTTT CASSLTGSWTEAFF
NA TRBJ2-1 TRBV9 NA TGTGCCAGCAGCGTCGCCCAGGTTATGGTGAATGAGCAGTTCTTC CASSVAQVMVNEQFF
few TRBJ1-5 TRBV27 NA TGTGCCAGCAGTTTAGGTAGCAATCAGCCCCAGCATTTT CASSLGSNQPQHF
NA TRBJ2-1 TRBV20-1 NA TGCAGTGCTAGACGCCGGGGTGGGCAGTTCTTC CSARRRGGQFF
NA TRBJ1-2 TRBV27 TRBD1 TGTGCCAGCACCCCATCGACAGGGAGCTATGGCTACACCTTC CASTPSTGSYGYTF
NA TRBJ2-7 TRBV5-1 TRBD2 TGCGCCAGCAGTCCGGGGGGGGTCTACGAGCAGTACTTC CASSPGGVYEQYF
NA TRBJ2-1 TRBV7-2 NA TGTGCCAGCTCGGCCGGTGCTTACAATGAGCAGTTCTTC CASSAGAYNEQFF
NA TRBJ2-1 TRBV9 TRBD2 TGTGCCAGCAGCGGACCCTTAGCGGGAAGCTCCTACAATGAGCAGTTCTTC CASSGPLAGSSYNEQFF
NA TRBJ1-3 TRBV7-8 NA TGTGCCAGCAGCTTAGCGTTGAGAGTTGGAAACACCATATATTTT CASSLALRVGNTIYF
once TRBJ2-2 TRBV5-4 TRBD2 TGTGCCAGCAGCACCCGGACTAGTTCGGCCGGGGAGCTGTTTTTT CASSTRTSSAGELFF
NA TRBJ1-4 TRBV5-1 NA TGCGCCAGCAGCCGGTCTCCGGAGGGGCCCTTATATGAAAAACTGTTTTTT CASSRSPEGPLYEKLFF
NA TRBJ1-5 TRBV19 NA TGTGCCAGTAGTATAGGGACCGCTTATAGCAATCAGCCCCAGCATTTT CASSIGTAYSNQPQHF
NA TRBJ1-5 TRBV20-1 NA TGCAGTGCTAGGGGGGGGTTCAATCAGCCCCAGCATTTT CSARGGFNQPQHF
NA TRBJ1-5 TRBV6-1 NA TGTGCCAGCAGTGAGGGACCGGGGTATGACAATCAGCCCCAGCATTTT CASSEGPGYDNQPQHF
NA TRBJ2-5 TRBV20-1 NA TGCAGTGCTACCAGGACGCCTAGCCGGGAGACCCAGTACTTC CSATRTPSRETQYF
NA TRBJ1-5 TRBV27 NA TGTGCCAGCCGGAGGGGTAGCAATCAGCCCCAGCATTTT CASRRGSNQPQHF
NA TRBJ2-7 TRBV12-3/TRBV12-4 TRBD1 TGTGCCAGCAGTGCGCGGGACAGGCCCCTGTGGGAGCAGTACTTC CASSARDRPLWEQYF
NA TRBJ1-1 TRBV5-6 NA TGTGCCAGCAGCTTGTTAACGGGGGCCCCGAACACTGAAGCTTTCTTT CASSLLTGAPNTEAFF
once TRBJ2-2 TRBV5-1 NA TGCGCCAGCAGCTTGGACGGCGCGAACACCGGGGAGCTGTTTTTT CASSLDGANTGELFF
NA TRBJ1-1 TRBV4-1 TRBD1 TGCGCCAGCACTCCCTGGTTCGGACAGGGGGCGAGCACTGAAGCTTTCTTT CASTPWFGQGASTEAFF
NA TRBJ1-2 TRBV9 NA TGTGCCAGCAGCGGAGGAGTAGGGTTCTATGGCTACACCTTC CASSGGVGFYGYTF
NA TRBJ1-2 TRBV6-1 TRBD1 TGTGCCAGCAGTCCCTACCTTCTAGCGACAGGGAACTATGGCTACACCTTC CASSPYLLATGNYGYTF
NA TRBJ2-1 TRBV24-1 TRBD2 TGTGCCACCAGTGGGGGGACTAGCGCCAATGAGCAGTTCTTC CATSGGTSANEQFF
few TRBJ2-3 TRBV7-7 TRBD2 TGTGCCAGCAGCTTGACTAGCAGGACAGATACGCAGTATTTT CASSLTSRTDTQYF
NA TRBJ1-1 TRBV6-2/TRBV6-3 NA TGTGCCAGCAGTTACGTGACCGGACGGGGTGAAGCTTTCTTT CASSYVTGRGEAFF
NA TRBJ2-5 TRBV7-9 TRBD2 TGTGCCCTGGGGGCGGGAGGACAAGAGACCCAGTACTTC CALGAGGQETQYF
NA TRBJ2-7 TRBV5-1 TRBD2 TGCGCCAGCAGCCCAGAAGCGGGGGGACCTACGAGAGAGCAGTACTTC CASSPEAGGPTREQYF
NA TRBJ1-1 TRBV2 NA TGTGCCAGCAAGGGGGAAGGCACTGAAGCTTTCTTT CASKGEGTEAFF
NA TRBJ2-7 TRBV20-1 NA TGCAGTGCTTCTCCGGGACAAGTGGGCCTCTCTCGAGAGCAGTACTTC CSASPGQVGLSREQYF